These 15 T cell receptor beta chains came from one sample sequenced in a study of shared T cell receptors in the human thymus. Data came from immunoSEQ multiplex PCR; TCRdb stores just in-frame clones and leaves some out. Seen here are 540,000 or so clones, about 80% observed once, and the top ten hold 0.01% to 0.015%. The same data also contributed to another study, on human thymus T cells.

Material: thymocytes. These receptors all stem from a boy in the first two years of life with a congenital heart defect.

The V and J genes are TRBV6-5 and TRBJ2-1; TRBD2 aligns across 9 bases. V gave up 7 bases and J gave up 7 bases; unmatched junction bases: 11. CDR1 MNHEY and CDR2 SVGAGI come from the germline V gene. The CDR3 loop spans 15 amino acids. The CDR3 protein is CASTLAGDERNEQFF. Written as DNA, the CDR3 is TGTGCCAGCACCTTAGCGGGGGACGAAAGGAATGAGCAGTTCTTC.

J is TRBJ2-1 and V is TRBV11-2, with TRBD2 matching 10 bases. Per germline, CDR1 SGHAT and CDR2 FQNNGV. The CDR3 extends over 17 amino acids. V was clipped by 0 bases and J by 4 bases; unmatched bases: 6. CDR3 nucleotides: TGTGCCAGCAGCTTAGACCGAGCTAGCGGGGGATACAATGAGCAGTTCTTC. It encodes CASSLDRASGGYNEQFF.

Only a few counts were recorded for this clone. The chain recombines TRBV18 with TRBJ2-7, with 9 bases matching TRBD1. The CDR3 is 16 residues long. CDR1 and CDR2 from the germline V gene are KGHSH and LQKENI. The V gene end was trimmed by 2 bases and the J gene end by 2 bases; junction bases not matched to a gene: 7. Here the CDR3 reads CASSPGRDRATYEQYF. DNA of the CDR3: TGTGCCAGCTCACCAGGTCGGGACAGGGCTACCTACGAGCAGTACTTC.

The V call is TRBV4-2, the J call TRBJ2-5, with D unresolved. Germline V gene sequence: CDR1 LGHNA, CDR2 YNFKEQ. The CDR3 contains 16 residues. The germline V and J ends were trimmed by 0 bases and 1 base, with 12 bases remaining between them. The CDR3, as DNA: TGTGCCAGCAGCCAAGAGTCGATTGGCGGCCAAGAGACCCAGTACTTC. The encoded protein is CASSQESIGGQETQYF.

This clone was recorded a few times. This chain joins TRBV27 and TRBJ1-1; D remains ambiguous. V lost 4 bases, J lost 1 base, and 10 bases lay in between. The germline V gene encodes CDR1 MNHEY and CDR2 SMNVEV (reference sequence). This CDR3 spans 14 amino acids. As DNA, the CDR3 is TGTGCCAGCAGTTATTCCATGAGGAACACTGAAGCTTTCTTT. Protein: CASSYSMRNTEAFF.

This clone was recorded a few times. The V and J genes are TRBV7-6 and TRBJ1-2, with TRBD1 matching 7 bases. CDR1 and CDR2 from the germline V gene are SGHVS and FNYEAQ. V shed 5 bases and J 3 bases; nucleotides not matched to a gene: 3. CDR3 length equals 13 residues. CDR3 nucleotides: TGTGCCAGCAGCCAGGGGGGTTACTATGGCTACACCTTC. This codes for CASSQGGYYGYTF.

The chain links TRBV27 to TRBJ2-1; 8 nucleotides agree with TRBD2. With 4 bases clipped from V and 3 bases from J, the junction kept 14 bases outside the gene matches. Per germline, CDR1 MNHEY and CDR2 SMNVEV (reference sequence). There are 18 residues in the CDR3. The CDR3 spells CASSSRQRTSRRYNEQFF. As DNA, the CDR3 is TGTGCCAGCAGTTCCCGACAGCGGACTAGCCGTCGCTACAATGAGCAGTTCTTC.

This clone was found a few times. J is TRBJ2-7 and V is TRBV28; possible D gene TRBD1, 6 bases. Germline V gene lookup returns CDR1 MDHEN and CDR2 SYDVKM. Trimming pared 1 base from V and 0 bases from J, leaving 13 bases between. This CDR3 region has 16 residues. The CDR3 coding sequence is TGTGCCAGCAGTTTATTTCAGGGGCCGGGCTCCTACGAGCAGTACTTC. Translated: CASSLFQGPGSYEQYF.

This chain joins TRBV15 and TRBJ2-7; possibly TRBD1 for D (6 bases). Trimming removed 8 bases from V and 3 bases from J, with 23 bases in between. The CDR3 is 16 residues long. Per the germline V gene, CDR1 is LNHNV and CDR2 is YYDKDF (reference sequence). The CDR3 reads CATSQLKGDKGYEQYF. The CDR3 nucleotides are TGTGCCACCTCCCAACTAAAGGGGGACAAGGGCTACGAGCAGTACTTC. Variable domain in full (rest from reference TRBV15 and TRBJ2-7): DAMVIQNPRYQVTQFGKPVTLSCSQTLNHNVMYWYQQKSSQAPKLLFHYYDKDFNNEADTPDNFQSRRPNTSFCFLDIRSPGLGDTAMYLCATSQLKGDKGYEQYFGPGTRLTVT.

This chain links TRBV5-4 with TRBJ1-1, with 7 positions matching TRBD1. Germline CDR1 is SGHNT and CDR2 is YYREEE (reference sequence). This CDR3 contains 14 residues. The V and J ends lost 4 bases and 5 bases, in that order; junction bases with no gene match: 8. The CDR3: CASSETGTGTEAFF. The CDR3 coding sequence is TGTGCCAGCAGCGAGACAGGGACCGGGACTGAAGCTTTCTTT.

This rearrangement joins TRBV27 to TRBJ2-1; TRBD2 agrees at 8 bases. J was trimmed by 1 base and V by 4 bases; bases with no gene match: 21. CDR1 is MNHEY and CDR2 is SMNVEV in the germline V gene (reference sequence). The CDR3 is made up of 21 amino acids. The CDR3 nucleotides are TGTGCCAGCAGTTCCATCTTGCCGGGGGGGCGGAGAGGGCCGTCCTACAATGAGCAGTTCTTC. Encoded protein: CASSSILPGGRRGPSYNEQFF.

The chain couples TRBV19 to TRBJ2-1; possible D gene TRBD1, 5 bases. Germline loops: CDR1 LNHDA, CDR2 SQIVND (reference sequence). The V gene lost 2 bases and the J gene lost 0 bases, with 11 bases spanning the gap. This CDR3 comprises 16 residues. Here the CDR3 DNA reads TGTGCCAGTAGTATAAGGTACAGGAGCTCCTACAATGAGCAGTTCTTC. This gives the protein CASSIRYRSSYNEQFF.

The genes are TRBV9 and TRBJ2-1; perhaps TRBD1 as D (6 bases). This CDR3 comprises 14 residues. Trimming shortened V by 2 bases and J by 5 bases, and 11 bases separated the two germline ends. CDR1 is SGDLS and CDR2 is YYNGEE in the germline V gene. The CDR3 protein is CASSVNRVDNEQFF. CDR3 DNA sequence: TGTGCCAGCAGCGTTAACAGGGTCGACAATGAGCAGTTCTTC.

The genes are TRBV29-1 and TRBJ1-2; maybe TRBD1 (6 bases). This CDR3 region has 17 residues. Germline V gene lookup returns CDR1 SQVTM and CDR2 ANQGSEA. V was trimmed by 1 base and J by 5 bases, leaving 23 bases between them. CDR3 amino acids: CSVEGGSVGHLHYGYTF. The CDR3 nucleotides are TGCAGCGTTGAAGGGGGGTCCGTGGGACATCTCCATTATGGCTACACCTTC. Combining the CDR3 with reference TRBV29-1 and TRBJ1-2 gives the whole variable domain SAVISQKPSRDICQRGTSLTIQCQVDSQVTMMFWYRQQPGQSLTLIATANQGSEATYESGFVIDKFPISRPNLTFSTLTVSNMSPEDSSIYLCSVEGGSVGHLHYGYTFGSGTRLTVV.

The gene calls are TRBV6-1 and TRBJ1-1; 10 bases match TRBD1. Germline V gene sequence: CDR1 MNHNS, CDR2 SASEGT. The CDR3 has 15 amino acids. J lost 3 bases, V lost 6 bases, and 7 bases had no gene match. The CDR3 region is CASSPGTGVYTEAFF. For the CDR3, the DNA is TGTGCCAGCAGCCCCGGGACAGGGGTGTACACTGAAGCTTTCTTT.